This T cell receptor (beta chain) derives from a study of T cell responses to AZD1222 COVID-19 vaccine. Study overall: Pooled together were second doses at about 4 or about 12 weeks.

Repertoires were generated with immunoSEQ multiplex PCR, while TCRdb's copy carries only in-frame clones and drops some. Counted here are 83,000 or so clones, 86% occurring once; the ten biggest clones make up 8.5% to 9%. The sequence was obtained from an adult in good health. Sequencing was performed on peripheral blood, taken on day 0 of AZD1222 vaccination.

The CDR3 sequence: CASTPEKLFF. DNA for the CDR3: TGTGCCAGCACTCCGGAAAAACTGTTTTTT. This chain uses TRBV3-1 (or the pseudogene TRBV3-2) with TRBJ1-4; D is ambiguous. V was clipped by 7 bases and J by 8 bases, with 5 bases between them. This CDR3 region has 10 residues. Germline CDR1 LGHDT, CDR2 YNNKEL (reference sequence).